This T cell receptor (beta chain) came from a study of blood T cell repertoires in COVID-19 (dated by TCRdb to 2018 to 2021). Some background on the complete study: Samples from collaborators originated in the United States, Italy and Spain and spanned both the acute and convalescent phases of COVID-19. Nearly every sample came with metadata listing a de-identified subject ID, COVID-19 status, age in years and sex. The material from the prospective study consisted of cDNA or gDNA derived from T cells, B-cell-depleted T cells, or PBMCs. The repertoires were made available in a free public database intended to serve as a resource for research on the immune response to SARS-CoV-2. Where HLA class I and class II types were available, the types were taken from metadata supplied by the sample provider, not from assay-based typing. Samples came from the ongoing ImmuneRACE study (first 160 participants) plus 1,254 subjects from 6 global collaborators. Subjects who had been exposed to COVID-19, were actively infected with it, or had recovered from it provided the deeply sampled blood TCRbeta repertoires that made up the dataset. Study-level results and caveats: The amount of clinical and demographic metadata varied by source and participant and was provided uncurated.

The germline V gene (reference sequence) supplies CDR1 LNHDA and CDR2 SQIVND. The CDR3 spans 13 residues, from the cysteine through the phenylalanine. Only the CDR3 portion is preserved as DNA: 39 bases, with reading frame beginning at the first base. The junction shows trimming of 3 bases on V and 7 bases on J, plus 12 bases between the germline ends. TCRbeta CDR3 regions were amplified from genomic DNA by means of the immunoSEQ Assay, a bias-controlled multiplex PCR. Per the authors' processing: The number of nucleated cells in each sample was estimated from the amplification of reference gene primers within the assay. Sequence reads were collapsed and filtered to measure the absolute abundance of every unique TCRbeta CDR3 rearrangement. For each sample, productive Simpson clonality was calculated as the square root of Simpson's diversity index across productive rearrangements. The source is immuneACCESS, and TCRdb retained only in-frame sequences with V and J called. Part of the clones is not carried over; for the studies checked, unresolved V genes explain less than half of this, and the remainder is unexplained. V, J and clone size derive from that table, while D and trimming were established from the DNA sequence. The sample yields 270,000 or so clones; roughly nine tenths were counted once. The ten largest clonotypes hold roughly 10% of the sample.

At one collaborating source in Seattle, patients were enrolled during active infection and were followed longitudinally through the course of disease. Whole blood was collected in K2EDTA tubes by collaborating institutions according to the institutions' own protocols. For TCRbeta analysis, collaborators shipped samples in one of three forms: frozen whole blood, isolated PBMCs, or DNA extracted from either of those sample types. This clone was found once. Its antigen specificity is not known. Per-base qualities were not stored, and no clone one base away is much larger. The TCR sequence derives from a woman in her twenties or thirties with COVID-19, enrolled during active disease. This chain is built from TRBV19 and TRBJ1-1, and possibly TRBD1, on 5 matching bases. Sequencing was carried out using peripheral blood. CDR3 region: CASSMGGADEAFF. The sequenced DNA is TGTGCCAGTAGTATGGGAGGGGCCGATGAAGCTTTCTTT.